This T cell receptor beta chain appears in the sequencing data of a study of graft-versus-host responses after intestinal transplantation. Sequenced by immunoSEQ multiplex PCR; TCRdb stores in-frame clones only, minus some. The table has approximately 9,400 clones, roughly 90% seen once. V lost 4 bases to trimming and J lost 6 bases, with 19 bases between them. CDR3 length: 16 amino acids. CDR1 and CDR2 (germline): LGHNA, YSLEER. The chain employs TRBV4-3 and TRBJ1-5; D remains unclear. Material: PBMCs, obtained 240 to 250 days after intestinal transplant. The origin of this receptor is a human patient who received an intestinal transplant, so some T cells may come from the graft donor. CDR3 in DNA: TGCGCCAGCAGCCCCCAATGGCAGGTAGGATTTCAGCCCCAGCATTTT. Translation: CASSPQWQVGFQPQHF.